A selection of T cell receptor beta chains follows, all from one sample in a study of spatial heterogeneity in lung cancer. One entry per CDR3 protein, called by TCRdb with MiXCR from the 5' RACE reads. The sample has about 52,000 distinct CDR3 sequences; roughly 7.4% are singletons. The specimen comprised PBMCs, sampled at follow-up. The receptors come from a female donor with early-stage non-small cell lung cancer. The conserved cysteine and the conserved F or W are not part of the CDR3 here. The order of the fields is J gene, V gene, CDR3 protein.

TRBJ2-3 TRBV29-1 SVEGAPPSTDTQY
TRBJ1-2 TRBV27 ASSLRAGAQRGYGYT
TRBJ2-7 TRBV28 ASKTGSYEQY
TRBJ2-3 TRBV12-3/TRBV12-4 ASSDTGQPTDTQY
TRBJ1-2 TRBV12-3/TRBV12-4 ASGDSSYGYT
TRBJ2-5 TRBV7-2 ASRRGLRETQY
TRBJ2-3 TRBV6-1 ASSNPFRGPDTQY
TRBJ1-4 TRBV23-1 ASSQARDEKLF
TRBJ2-3 TRBV7-8 ASDLDRGTDTQY
TRBJ2-5 TRBV20-1 SAPDRVGQETQY
TRBJ2-5 TRBV7-9 ASSSSLETQY
TRBJ2-7 TRBV7-8 ASRVGLGDEQY
TRBJ1-6 TRBV5-1 ASSLTGWSDSPLH
TRBJ2-7 TRBV6-5 ASRPRLAGSSRTHEQY
TRBJ1-1 TRBV12-3/TRBV12-4 ASRLSGYTEAF
TRBJ1-2 TRBV5-4 ASSPSTGDSGYGYT
TRBJ2-5 TRBV20-1 SAPWPQETQY
TRBJ2-7 TRBV29-1 SVVEGFYEQY
TRBJ2-5 TRBV15 ATSNWDFLRTQY
TRBJ1-3 TRBV3-1 ASSLSYLRNTIY
TRBJ1-4 TRBV28 ASFSDGGGERKLF
TRBJ1-2 TRBV11-2 ASSTLEGGGYGYT
TRBJ2-3 TRBV10-3 AISETSRGDTQY
TRBJ2-1 TRBV15 ATKPSGVYNEQF
TRBJ2-5 TRBV6-2/TRBV6-3 ASRAGGPAVETQY
TRBJ2-1 TRBV28 ASIGGGRNEQF
TRBJ1-1 TRBV6-2/TRBV6-3 ASRKTGANAF
TRBJ2-6 TRBV5-1 ASSRDMDSGANVLT
TRBJ1-3 TRBV19 ASSSLAGRGNTIY
TRBJ2-1 TRBV12-3/TRBV12-4 ASSPGTRPYNEQF
TRBJ1-2 TRBV19 ASSGIRDGGRLNGYT
TRBJ1-6 TRBV28 ASSTPALDSPLH
TRBJ1-1 TRBV5-4 ASSIGANTEAF
TRBJ2-1 TRBV6-5 ASSRAGTGRINEQF
TRBJ1-1 TRBV11-2 ASSLDTGTNEAF
TRBJ2-5 TRBV6-4 ASNRGLKETQY
TRBJ2-2 TRBV7-2 ASNRGTSGTGELF